What follows is one TCR beta chain and its context. The antigen is not known. The data originate from a study of early T cells in non-severe SARS-CoV-2 infection. Study-level information: Sequencing used unsorted whole-blood bulk RNA, so chains lack pairing. Study-level points and caveats: VDJdb-based matching was biased toward anti-spike CD8 responses and missed private and CD4 specificities.

Tagging with unique molecular identifiers was applied to individual cDNA molecules. MiXCR was run by TCRdb on the 5' RACE reads, yielding one entry per CDR3 protein. The sample lists some 77,000 distinct CDR3 sequences, more than 10% seen once, with about 1% in the top ten. Sequenced sample: whole blood. This clonotype was obtained from an adult who was a healthcare worker with PCR-confirmed SARS-CoV-2 infection or an uninfected control (not recorded which).

The CDR3 DNA follows: TGTGCCAGCAGCTTAGTGTTGTCGGCAGGGCATGGCTACACCTTC. Translating gives CASSLVLSAGHGYTF. This chain links TRBV11-2 with TRBJ1-2, with D perhaps TRBD1 (5 bases). Trimming shortened V by 1 base and J by 6 bases, and 15 bases separated the two germline ends. CDR1 is SGHAT, CDR2 FQNNGV, per germline. CDR3 length: 15 amino acids.